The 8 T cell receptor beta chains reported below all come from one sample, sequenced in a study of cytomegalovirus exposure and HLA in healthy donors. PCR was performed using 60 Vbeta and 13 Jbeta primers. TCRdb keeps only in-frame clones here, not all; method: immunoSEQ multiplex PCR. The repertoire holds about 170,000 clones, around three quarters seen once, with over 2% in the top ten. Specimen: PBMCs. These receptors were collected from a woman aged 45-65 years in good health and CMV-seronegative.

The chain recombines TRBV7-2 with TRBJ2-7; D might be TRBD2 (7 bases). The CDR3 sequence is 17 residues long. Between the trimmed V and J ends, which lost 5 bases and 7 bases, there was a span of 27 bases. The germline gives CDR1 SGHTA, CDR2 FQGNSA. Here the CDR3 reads CASSPARGGAGFYEQYF. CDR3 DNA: TGTGCCAGCAGCCCGGCCCGCGGGGGCGCGGGGTTCTATGAGCAGTACTTC.

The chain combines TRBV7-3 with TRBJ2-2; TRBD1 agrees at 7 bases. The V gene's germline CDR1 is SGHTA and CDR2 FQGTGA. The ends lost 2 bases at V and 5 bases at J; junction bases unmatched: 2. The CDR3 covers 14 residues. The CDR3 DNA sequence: TGTGCCAGCAGCTTAGGCAGGGGGACCGGGGAGCTGTTTTTT. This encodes CASSLGRGTGELFF.

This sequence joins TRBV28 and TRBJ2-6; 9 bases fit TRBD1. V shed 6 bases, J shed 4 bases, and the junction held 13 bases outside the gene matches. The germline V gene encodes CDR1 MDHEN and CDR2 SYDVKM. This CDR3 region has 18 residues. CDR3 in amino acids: CASSPLRDRVGGANVLTF. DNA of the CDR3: TGTGCCAGCAGCCCCCTCCGGGACAGGGTTGGGGGGGCCAACGTCCTGACTTTC.

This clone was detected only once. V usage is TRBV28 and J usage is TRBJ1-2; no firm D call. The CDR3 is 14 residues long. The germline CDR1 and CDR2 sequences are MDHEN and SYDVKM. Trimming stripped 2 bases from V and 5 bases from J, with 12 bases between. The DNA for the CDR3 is TGTGCCAGCAGTTTACTAGGAAACTCTTATGGCTACACCTTC. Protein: CASSLLGNSYGYTF.

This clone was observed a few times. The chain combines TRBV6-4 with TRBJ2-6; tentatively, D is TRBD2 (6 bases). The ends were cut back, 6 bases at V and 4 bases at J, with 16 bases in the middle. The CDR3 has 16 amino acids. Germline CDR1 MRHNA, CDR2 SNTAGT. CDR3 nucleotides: TGTGCCAGCAGCCCTATGCGGGGTTCGGGGGCCAACGTCCTGACTTTC. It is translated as CASSPMRGSGANVLTF.

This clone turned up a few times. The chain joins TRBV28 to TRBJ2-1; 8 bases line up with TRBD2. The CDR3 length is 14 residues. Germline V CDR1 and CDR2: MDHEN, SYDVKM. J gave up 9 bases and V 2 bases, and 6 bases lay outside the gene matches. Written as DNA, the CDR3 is TGTGCCAGCAGTTTAATGGTTAGCGGGACTGAGCAGTTCTTC. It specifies CASSLMVSGTEQFF.

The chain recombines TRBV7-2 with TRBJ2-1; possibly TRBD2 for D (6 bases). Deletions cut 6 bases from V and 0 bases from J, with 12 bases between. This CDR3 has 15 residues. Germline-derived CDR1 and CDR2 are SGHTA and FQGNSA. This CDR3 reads CASRRDLSSYNEQFF. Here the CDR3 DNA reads TGTGCCAGCAGACGGGACTTGAGCTCCTACAATGAGCAGTTCTTC.

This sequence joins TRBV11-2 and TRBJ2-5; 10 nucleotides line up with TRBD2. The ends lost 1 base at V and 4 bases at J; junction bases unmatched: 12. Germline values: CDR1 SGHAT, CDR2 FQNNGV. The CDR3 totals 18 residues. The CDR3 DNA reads TGTGCCAGCAGCTTAGGCACTGGAGCGGGGGGGCTCGGAGAGACCCAGTACTTC. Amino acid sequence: CASSLGTGAGGLGETQYF.